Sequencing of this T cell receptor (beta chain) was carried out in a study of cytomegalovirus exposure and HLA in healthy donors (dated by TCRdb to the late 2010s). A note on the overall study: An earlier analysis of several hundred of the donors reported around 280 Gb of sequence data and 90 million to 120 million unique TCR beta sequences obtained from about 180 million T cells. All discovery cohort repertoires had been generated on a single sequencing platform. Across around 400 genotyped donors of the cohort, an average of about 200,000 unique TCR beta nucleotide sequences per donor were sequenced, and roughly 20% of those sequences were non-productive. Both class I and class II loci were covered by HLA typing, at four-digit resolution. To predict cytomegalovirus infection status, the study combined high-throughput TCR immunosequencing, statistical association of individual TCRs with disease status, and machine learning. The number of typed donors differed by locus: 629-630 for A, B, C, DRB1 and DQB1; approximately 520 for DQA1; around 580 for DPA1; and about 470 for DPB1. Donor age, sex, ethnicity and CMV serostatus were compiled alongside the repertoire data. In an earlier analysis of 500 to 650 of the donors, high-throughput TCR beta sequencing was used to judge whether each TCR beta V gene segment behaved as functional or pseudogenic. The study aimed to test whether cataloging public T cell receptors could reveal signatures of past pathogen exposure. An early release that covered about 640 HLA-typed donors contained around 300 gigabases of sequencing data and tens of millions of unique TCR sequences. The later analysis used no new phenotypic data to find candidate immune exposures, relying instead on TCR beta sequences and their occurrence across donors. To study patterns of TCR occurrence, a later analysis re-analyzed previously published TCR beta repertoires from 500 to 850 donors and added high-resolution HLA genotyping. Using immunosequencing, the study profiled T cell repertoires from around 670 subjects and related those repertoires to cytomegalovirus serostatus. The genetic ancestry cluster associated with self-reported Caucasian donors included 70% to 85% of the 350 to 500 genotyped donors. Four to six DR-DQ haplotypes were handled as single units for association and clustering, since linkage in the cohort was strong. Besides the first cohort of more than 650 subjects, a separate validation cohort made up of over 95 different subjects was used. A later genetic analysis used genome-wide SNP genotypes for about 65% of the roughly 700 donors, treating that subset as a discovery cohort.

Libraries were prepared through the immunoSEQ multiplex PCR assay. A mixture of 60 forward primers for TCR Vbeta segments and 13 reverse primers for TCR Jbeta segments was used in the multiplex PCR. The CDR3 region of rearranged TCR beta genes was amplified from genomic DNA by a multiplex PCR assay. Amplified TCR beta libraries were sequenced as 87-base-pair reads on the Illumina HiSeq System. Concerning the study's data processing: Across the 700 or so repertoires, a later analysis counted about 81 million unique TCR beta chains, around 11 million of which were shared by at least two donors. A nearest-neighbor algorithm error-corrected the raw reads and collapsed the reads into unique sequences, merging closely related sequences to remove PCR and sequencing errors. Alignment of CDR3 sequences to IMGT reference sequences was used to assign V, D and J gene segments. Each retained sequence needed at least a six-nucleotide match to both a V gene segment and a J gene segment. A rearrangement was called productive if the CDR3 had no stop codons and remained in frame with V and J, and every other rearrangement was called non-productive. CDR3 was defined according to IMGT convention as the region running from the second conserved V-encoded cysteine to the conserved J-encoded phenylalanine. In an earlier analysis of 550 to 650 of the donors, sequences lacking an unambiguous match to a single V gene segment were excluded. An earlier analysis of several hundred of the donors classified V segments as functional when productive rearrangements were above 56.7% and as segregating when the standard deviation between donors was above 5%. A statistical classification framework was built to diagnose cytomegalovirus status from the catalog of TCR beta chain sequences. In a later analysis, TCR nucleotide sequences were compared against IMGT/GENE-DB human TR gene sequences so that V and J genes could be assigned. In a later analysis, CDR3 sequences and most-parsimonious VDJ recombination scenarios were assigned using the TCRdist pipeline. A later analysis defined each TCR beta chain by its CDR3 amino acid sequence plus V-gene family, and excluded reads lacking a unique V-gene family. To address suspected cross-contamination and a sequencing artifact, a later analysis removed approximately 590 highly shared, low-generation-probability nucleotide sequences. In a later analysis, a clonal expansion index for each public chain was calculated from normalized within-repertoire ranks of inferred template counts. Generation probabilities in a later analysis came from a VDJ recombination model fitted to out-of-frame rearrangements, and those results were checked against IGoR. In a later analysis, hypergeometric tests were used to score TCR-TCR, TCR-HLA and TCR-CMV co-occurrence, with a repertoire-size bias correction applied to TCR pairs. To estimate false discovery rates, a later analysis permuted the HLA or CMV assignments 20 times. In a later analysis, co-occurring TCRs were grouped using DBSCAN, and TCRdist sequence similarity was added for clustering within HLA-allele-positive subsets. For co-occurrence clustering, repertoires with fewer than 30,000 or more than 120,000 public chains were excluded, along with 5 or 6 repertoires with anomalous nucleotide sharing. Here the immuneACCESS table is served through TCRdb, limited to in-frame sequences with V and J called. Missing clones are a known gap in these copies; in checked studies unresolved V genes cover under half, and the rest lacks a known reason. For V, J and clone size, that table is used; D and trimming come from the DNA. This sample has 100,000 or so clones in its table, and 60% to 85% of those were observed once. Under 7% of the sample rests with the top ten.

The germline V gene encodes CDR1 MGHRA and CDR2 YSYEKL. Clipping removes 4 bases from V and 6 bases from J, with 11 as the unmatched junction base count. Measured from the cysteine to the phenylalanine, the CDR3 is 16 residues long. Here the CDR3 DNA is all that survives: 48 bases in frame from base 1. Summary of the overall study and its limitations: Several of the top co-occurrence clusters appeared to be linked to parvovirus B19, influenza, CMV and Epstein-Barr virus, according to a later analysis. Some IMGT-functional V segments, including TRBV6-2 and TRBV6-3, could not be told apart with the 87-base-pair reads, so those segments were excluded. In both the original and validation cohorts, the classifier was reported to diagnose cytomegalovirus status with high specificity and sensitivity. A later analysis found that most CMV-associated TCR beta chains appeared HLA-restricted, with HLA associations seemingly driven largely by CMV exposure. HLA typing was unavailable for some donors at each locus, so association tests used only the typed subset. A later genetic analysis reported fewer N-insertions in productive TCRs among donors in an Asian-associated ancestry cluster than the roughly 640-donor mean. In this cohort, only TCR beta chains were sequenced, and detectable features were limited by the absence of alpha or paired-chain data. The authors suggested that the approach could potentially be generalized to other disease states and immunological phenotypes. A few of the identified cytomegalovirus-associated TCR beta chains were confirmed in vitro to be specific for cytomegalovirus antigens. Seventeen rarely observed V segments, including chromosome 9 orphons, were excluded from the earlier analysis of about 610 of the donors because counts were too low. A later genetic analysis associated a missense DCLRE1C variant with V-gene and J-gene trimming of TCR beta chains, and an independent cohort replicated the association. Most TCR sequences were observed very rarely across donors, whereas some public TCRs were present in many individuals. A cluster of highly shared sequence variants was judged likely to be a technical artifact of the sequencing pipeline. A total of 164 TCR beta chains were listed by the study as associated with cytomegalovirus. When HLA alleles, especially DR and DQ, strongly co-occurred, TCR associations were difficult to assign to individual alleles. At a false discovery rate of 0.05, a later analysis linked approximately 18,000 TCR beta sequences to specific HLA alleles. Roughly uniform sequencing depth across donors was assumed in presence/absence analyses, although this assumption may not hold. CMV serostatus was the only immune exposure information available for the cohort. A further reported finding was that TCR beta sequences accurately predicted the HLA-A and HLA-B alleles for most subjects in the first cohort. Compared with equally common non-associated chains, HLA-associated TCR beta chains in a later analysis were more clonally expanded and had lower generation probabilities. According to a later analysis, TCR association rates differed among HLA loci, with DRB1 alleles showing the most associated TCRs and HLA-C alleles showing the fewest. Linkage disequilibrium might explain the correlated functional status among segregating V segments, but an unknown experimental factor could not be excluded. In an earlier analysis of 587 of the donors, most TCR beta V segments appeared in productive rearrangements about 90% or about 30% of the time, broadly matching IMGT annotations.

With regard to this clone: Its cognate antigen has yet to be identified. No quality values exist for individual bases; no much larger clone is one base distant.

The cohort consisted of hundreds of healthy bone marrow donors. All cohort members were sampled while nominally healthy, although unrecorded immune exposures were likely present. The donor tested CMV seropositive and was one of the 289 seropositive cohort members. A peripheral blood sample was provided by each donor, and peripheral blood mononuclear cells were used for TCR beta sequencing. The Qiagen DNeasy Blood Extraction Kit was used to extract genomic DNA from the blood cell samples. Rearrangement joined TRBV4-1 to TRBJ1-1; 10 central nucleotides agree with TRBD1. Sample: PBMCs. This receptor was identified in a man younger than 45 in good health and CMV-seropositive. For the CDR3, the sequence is CASSRAGGQGRPEAFF. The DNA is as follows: TGCGCCAGCAGCCGCGCAGGGGGACAGGGGCGGCCTGAAGCTTTCTTT.